This T cell receptor beta chain was observed in a study of cytomegalovirus exposure and HLA in healthy donors. Trimming took off 1 base at V and 4 bases at J, with 22 bases between the two ends. CDR1 is MGHDK and CDR2 is SYGVNS in the germline V gene. The CDR3 covers 18 residues. Study-wide points: Beyond CMV serostatus, there was no information to go on about immune exposure.

In the case of this clone: Its antigen is still unknown.

A multiplex PCR was run with 60 Vbeta primers and 13 Jbeta primers. Profiling relied on immunoSEQ multiplex PCR, and the TCRdb table lists in-frame clones only, not all of them. The specimen's table records about 150,000 clones. This TCR was recovered from a woman aged 45-65 years in good health and CMV-seronegative. Sequenced material: PBMCs. This rearrangement joins TRBV25-1 to TRBJ2-5, with TRBD1 as a possible D gene (6 bases). The CDR3 protein is CASSELPGAGGLAETQYF. The CDR3 nucleotides read TGTGCCAGCAGTGAATTACCAGGGGCAGGAGGATTGGCAGAGACCCAGTACTTC.